The rows below give T cell receptor beta chains drawn from one sample of a study of post-analysis software for immune sequencing data. One entry per CDR3 protein, called by TCRdb with MiXCR from the PCR reads. The sample shows hundreds of thousands of distinct CDR3 sequences, roughly 30% of them seen only once. The sequencing sample was made of blood. All receptors derive from a girl aged 10 to 17 with multiple sclerosis. The CDR3 runs from the conserved cysteine through the conserved F or W. D genes are given only for firm matches. Only part of the rows carry a size: once, few, many, or a class if the clone is expanded.

j_call,v_call,d_call,clone_size,cdr3_aa,cdr3_nt
TRBJ2-1,TRBV2,TRBD1,.,CASSTRQGSNSQFF,TGTGCCAGCAGTACCCGACAGGGGTCGAATTCACAGTTCTTC
TRBJ2-7,TRBV27,.,.,CASSYSDGTREQYF,TGTGCCAGCAGTTACTCGGACGGGACGAGGGAGCAGTACTTC
TRBJ1-1,TRBV2,.,few,CASGRGRTEAFF,TGTGCCAGCGGGAGAGGGCGGACTGAAGCTTTCTTT
TRBJ1-2,TRBV12-3/TRBV12-4,TRBD1,.,CASTKGRGLLAYGYTF,TGTGCCAGCACGAAGGGAAGGGGGCTTTTGGCCTATGGCTACACCTTC
TRBJ1-1,TRBV20-1,.,.,CSAGLGRSMNTEAFF,TGCAGTGCCGGTCTTGGTAGATCCATGAACACTGAAGCTTTCTTT
TRBJ1-1,TRBV7-2,TRBD1,.,CASSFNRDRNTEAFF,TGTGCCAGCAGCTTCAACCGGGACAGGAACACTGAAGCTTTCTTT
TRBJ2-1,TRBV5-1,TRBD1,.,CASSPQGAVYNEQFF,TGCGCCAGCAGCCCACAGGGGGCCGTCTACAATGAGCAGTTCTTC
TRBJ1-2,TRBV12-3/TRBV12-4,.,.,CASSLMSGQQSYTF,TGTGCCAGCAGCCTCATGTCGGGGCAGCAGAGCTACACCTTC
TRBJ1-5,TRBV5-5,.,few,CASSLEWGGRAHF,TGTGCCAGCAGCTTGGAGTGGGGAGGACGGGCGCATTTT
TRBJ2-1,TRBV20-1,TRBD1,few,CSARDVSRGGVSDEQFF,TGCAGTGCTAGAGATGTTAGTAGAGGGGGCGTATCCGATGAGCAGTTCTTC
TRBJ2-1,TRBV2,.,few,CASRLGGSYNEQFF,TGTGCCAGCAGGCTTGGGGGGAGTTACAATGAGCAGTTCTTC
TRBJ2-3,TRBV4-3,TRBD1,few,CASSQDRGQGTDTQYF,TGCGCCAGCAGCCAAGATAGGGGACAGGGAACGGATACGCAGTATTTT
TRBJ1-6,TRBV20-1,.,.,CSPRRAYNSPLHF,TGCAGTCCTAGGAGAGCCTATAATTCACCCCTCCACTTT
TRBJ2-3,TRBV7-2,TRBD1,.,CASSLGTGRITDTQYF,TGTGCCAGCAGCCTCGGGACAGGGAGAATCACAGATACGCAGTATTTT
TRBJ2-3,TRBV10-3,.,.,CAISETSLRGDTQYF,TGTGCCATCAGTGAGACTAGCCTCAGGGGAGATACGCAGTATTTT
TRBJ2-5,TRBV15,TRBD1,few,CATSRRTGRQETQYF,TGTGCCACCAGCAGACGGACAGGGCGACAAGAGACCCAGTACTTC